This T cell receptor beta chain was captured by sequencing in a study of control samples from healthy donors and cancer patients. The germline V gene has CDR1 LGHNA and CDR2 YNFKEQ. The ends were cut back, 4 bases at V and 4 bases at J, with 13 bases in the middle. This CDR3 is 14 amino acids long. Only in-frame clones appear in the TCRdb table, and some are missing; sequencing was by immunoSEQ multiplex PCR. The sample holds 150,000 to 180,000 clones, about 94% seen once. Sequencing was performed on blood. The source of this sequence is a man aged 35 to 55 in good health. The chain has TRBV4-2 and TRBJ1-2, with D perhaps TRBD1 (5 bases). The CDR3 sequence is CASSPPNGAYGYTF. As DNA, the CDR3 is TGTGCCAGCAGCCCCCCAAACGGGGCCTATGGCTACACCTTC.